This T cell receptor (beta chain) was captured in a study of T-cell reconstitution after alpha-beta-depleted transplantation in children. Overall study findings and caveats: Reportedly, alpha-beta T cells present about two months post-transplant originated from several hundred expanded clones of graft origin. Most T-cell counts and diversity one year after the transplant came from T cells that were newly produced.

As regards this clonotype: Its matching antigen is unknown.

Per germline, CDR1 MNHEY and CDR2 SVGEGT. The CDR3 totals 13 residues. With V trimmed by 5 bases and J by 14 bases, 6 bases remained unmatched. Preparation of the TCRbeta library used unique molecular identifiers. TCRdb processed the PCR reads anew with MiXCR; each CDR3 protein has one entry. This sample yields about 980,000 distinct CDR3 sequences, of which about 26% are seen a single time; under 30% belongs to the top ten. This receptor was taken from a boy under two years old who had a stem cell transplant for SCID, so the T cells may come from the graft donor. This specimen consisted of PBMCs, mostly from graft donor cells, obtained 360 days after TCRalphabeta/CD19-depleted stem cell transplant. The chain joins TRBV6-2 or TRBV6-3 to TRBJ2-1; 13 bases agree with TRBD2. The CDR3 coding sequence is TGTGCCAGCAGTCCTTGGACTAGCGGGGGAGAGTTCTTC. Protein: CASSPWTSGGEFF.